Listed below are T cell receptor beta chains from one sample, sequenced in a study of cytomegalovirus exposure and HLA in healthy donors. Sequenced by immunoSEQ multiplex PCR; TCRdb stores in-frame clones only, minus some. The top ten clones hold approximately 5.6% of a sample with about 130,000 clones, 80% to 90% of them seen once. Source material: PBMCs. The receptors originated from a woman aged 40 to 55 in good health and CMV-seropositive. CDR3s include the opening cysteine and the closing phenylalanine or tryptophan. The D gene is left open where the match is weak. Expanded clones are given a class, and other clones once, few, many or no size at all.

j_call: TRBJ2-1; d_call: .; v_call: TRBV6-1; clone_size: .; cdr3_aa: CASSEGQGGYNEQFF; cdr3_nt: TGTGCCAGCAGTGAGGGGCAGGGCGGTTACAATGAGCAGTTCTTC
j_call: TRBJ2-1; d_call: TRBD2; v_call: TRBV7-2; clone_size: .; cdr3_aa: CASSNSGKSSYNEQFF; cdr3_nt: TGTGCCAGCAGCAATAGCGGGAAGAGCTCCTACAATGAGCAGTTCTTC
j_call: TRBJ2-6; d_call: TRBD1; v_call: TRBV2; clone_size: .; cdr3_aa: CATSGTGDSGANVLTF; cdr3_nt: TGTGCCACCTCCGGGACAGGTGACTCTGGGGCCAACGTCCTGACTTTC
j_call: TRBJ2-5; d_call: TRBD2; v_call: TRBV28; clone_size: few; cdr3_aa: CASSGRSGGAETQYF; cdr3_nt: TGTGCCAGCTCTGGTCGGAGCGGGGGGGCGGAGACCCAGTACTTC
j_call: TRBJ1-1; d_call: TRBD1; v_call: TRBV5-1; clone_size: .; cdr3_aa: CASSAITGEIMNTEAFF; cdr3_nt: TGCGCCAGCAGCGCAATAACAGGGGAAATTATGAACACTGAAGCTTTCTTT
j_call: TRBJ2-7; d_call: .; v_call: TRBV27; clone_size: once; cdr3_aa: CASSLRQESYEQYF; cdr3_nt: TGTGCCAGCAGTTTACGACAGGAGTCCTACGAGCAGTACTTC
j_call: TRBJ1-2; d_call: TRBD1; v_call: TRBV5-6; clone_size: .; cdr3_aa: CASSRDSNYGYTF; cdr3_nt: TGTGCCAGCAGCCGGGACAGTAACTATGGCTACACCTTC
j_call: TRBJ2-7; d_call: TRBD2; v_call: TRBV5-1; clone_size: .; cdr3_aa: CASKVAGTYEQYF; cdr3_nt: TGCGCCAGCAAGGTAGCGGGGACCTACGAGCAGTACTTC
j_call: TRBJ2-7; d_call: .; v_call: TRBV5-1; clone_size: .; cdr3_aa: CASSLTRVQGEQYF; cdr3_nt: TGCGCCAGCAGCTTGACTAGGGTTCAAGGCGAGCAGTACTTC
j_call: TRBJ1-5; d_call: .; v_call: TRBV19; clone_size: .; cdr3_aa: CASSIDWRGPAGQPQHF; cdr3_nt: TGTGCCAGTAGTATAGATTGGCGGGGACCGGCCGGTCAGCCCCAGCATTTT
j_call: TRBJ2-2; d_call: .; v_call: TRBV6-5; clone_size: .; cdr3_aa: CAARDFSPPGELFF; cdr3_nt: TGTGCCGCCCGGGACTTCTCCCCTCCCGGGGAGCTGTTTTTT
j_call: TRBJ1-5; d_call: .; v_call: TRBV6-5; clone_size: .; cdr3_aa: CASSYSRTGNQPQHF; cdr3_nt: TGTGCCAGCAGTTACTCGAGGACTGGCAATCAGCCCCAGCATTTT
j_call: TRBJ1-4; d_call: .; v_call: TRBV5-4; clone_size: .; cdr3_aa: CASRLTVTNEKLFF; cdr3_nt: TGTGCCAGCAGATTGACAGTAACTAATGAAAAACTGTTTTTT
j_call: TRBJ1-5; d_call: TRBD1; v_call: TRBV10-3; clone_size: .; cdr3_aa: CATRDRDGNQPQHF; cdr3_nt: TGTGCCACGAGAGACAGGGACGGCAATCAGCCCCAGCATTTT
j_call: TRBJ1-5; d_call: .; v_call: TRBV7-3; clone_size: once; cdr3_aa: CASSFGGGQPQHF; cdr3_nt: TGTGCCAGCAGCTTTGGGGGGGGTCAGCCCCAGCATTTT
j_call: TRBJ1-5; d_call: .; v_call: TRBV6-5; clone_size: .; cdr3_aa: CASSPGGRGQPQHF; cdr3_nt: TGTGCCAGCAGCCCCGGAGGGCGCGGTCAGCCCCAGCATTTT
j_call: TRBJ1-3; d_call: .; v_call: TRBV9; clone_size: .; cdr3_aa: CASSVDGSGNTIYF; cdr3_nt: TGTGCCAGCAGCGTAGACGGCTCTGGAAACACCATATATTTT
j_call: TRBJ1-4; d_call: .; v_call: TRBV30; clone_size: few; cdr3_aa: CAWSRGLDGANEKLFF; cdr3_nt: TGTGCCTGGAGCCGAGGGCTGGATGGAGCTAATGAAAAACTGTTTTTT
j_call: TRBJ2-3; d_call: TRBD2; v_call: TRBV27; clone_size: .; cdr3_aa: CASYRLGSGSWTDTQYF; cdr3_nt: TGTGCCAGCTACCGGTTGGGGAGCGGGAGTTGGACAGATACGCAGTATTTT
j_call: TRBJ1-1; d_call: .; v_call: TRBV19; clone_size: .; cdr3_aa: CASSIADRLEAFF; cdr3_nt: TGTGCCAGTAGTATAGCGGACAGACTTGAAGCTTTCTTT
j_call: TRBJ2-1; d_call: .; v_call: TRBV11-3; clone_size: .; cdr3_aa: CASSTTHNEQFF; cdr3_nt: TGTGCCAGCAGCACGACACACAATGAGCAGTTCTTC